Listed here are 21 T cell receptor beta chains from one sample, sequenced in a study of post-analysis software for immune sequencing data. Unique molecular identifiers were carried by the TCR beta cDNA libraries. TCRdb redid the calling of the PCR reads with MiXCR, one entry per CDR3 protein. The repertoire consists of about 560,000 distinct CDR3 sequences, with 44% occurring once and the leading ten covering under 2%. These receptors lack a known antigen. Study conclusions and caveats: Relative to controls, patients had a handful of TRBV segments at higher frequency, with TRBV5-6, TRBV5-1 and TRBV20-1 among these.

Sample: blood. The receptors stem from a girl aged 5-17 years with multiple sclerosis.

The genes are TRBV4-1 and TRBJ2-1, with 8 nucleotides matching TRBD2. The length of the CDR3 is 16 residues. After removal of 6 bases from V and 1 base from J, the junction contained 8 bases not matched to a gene. In germline, CDR1 is MGHRA, CDR2 YSYEKL. The DNA of the CDR3 is TGCGCCAGCAGGCCCGGGGGGGGGCGGTCCTACAATGAGCAGTTCTTC. Encoded protein: CASRPGGGRSYNEQFF.

This chain uses TRBV12-3 or TRBV12-4 with TRBJ2-1, with D perhaps TRBD2 (5 bases). V lost 5 bases to trimming and J lost 0 bases, with 11 bases between them. The CDR3 runs 15 residues. CDR3 protein: CASSGLRSSYNEQFF. CDR3 sequence (DNA): TGTGCCAGCAGTGGACTGCGGAGCTCCTACAATGAGCAGTTCTTC.

This chain uses TRBV12-3 or TRBV12-4 with TRBJ2-7; no firm D call. CDR3 length: 13 residues. Trimming removed 5 bases from V and 7 bases from J, with 15 bases in between. CDR3 residues: CASSPRLWEEQYF. The CDR3 DNA follows: TGTGCCAGCAGTCCGCGGCTCTGGGAAGAGCAGTACTTC.

There are a few counts of this clonotype. The chain links TRBV12-3 or TRBV12-4 to TRBJ2-7; TRBD1 aligns across 7 bases. Unmatched junction bases numbered 1, after V lost 8 bases and J lost 0 bases. CDR3 length: 12 amino acids. The chain's CDR3 is CASRQGSYEQYF. In DNA form, the CDR3 reads TGTGCCAGCCGACAGGGCTCCTACGAGCAGTACTTC.

This clonotype has just a few counts. The chain carries TRBV5-5 and TRBJ2-5; D may be TRBD1 (6 bases). Germline V gene data show CDR1 as SGHKS and CDR2 as YYEKEE (reference sequence). V shed 5 bases and J shed 5 bases, with 16 bases lying between them. The CDR3 has 14 amino acids. The CDR3 nucleotides are TGTGCCAGCAGTTCCGGACAGCCCTCGGAGACCCAGTACTTC. Its protein product is CASSSGQPSETQYF.

V gene TRBV20-1 combines with J gene TRBJ2-3; tentative D call: TRBD1 (5 bases). V was pared by 6 bases and J by 0 bases, with 13 bases between. This CDR3 comprises 14 residues. From germline, CDR1 is DFQATT and CDR2 SNEGSKA (reference sequence). CDR3 in amino acids: CSARVQDSTDTQYF. The CDR3 DNA reads as TGCAGTGCCCGTGTACAGGACAGCACAGATACGCAGTATTTT.

This sequence joins TRBV4-1 and TRBJ1-1; 7 positions agree with TRBD1. The trim removed 4 bases at V and 5 bases at J, leaving 7 bases unmatched. CDR1 and CDR2 (germline): MGHRA, YSYEKL. The CDR3 runs 14 residues. The CDR3 DNA reads TGCGCCAGCAGCCTCGTACAGGGGAGGACTGAAGCTTTCTTT. Its translation: CASSLVQGRTEAFF.

V is TRBV4-1 and J is TRBJ1-4; no clear D gene. The germline V gene encodes CDR1 MGHRA and CDR2 YSYEKL. The CDR3 runs 19 residues. Trimming took 1 base from V and 0 from J, leaving 18 bases between them. The CDR3 here is CASSQGPFTRITTNEKLFF. The CDR3 DNA reads TGCGCCAGCAGCCAAGGACCTTTCACTCGGATCACAACTAATGAAAAACTGTTTTTT.

This clonotype was detected a few times. The chain employs TRBV6-6 and TRBJ2-7; no definite D call. The CDR3 runs to 12 residues. Germline assignment: CDR1 MNHNY and CDR2 SVGAGI (reference sequence). The ends were cut back, 7 bases at V and 5 bases at J, with 12 bases in the middle. The CDR3 DNA sequence: TGTGCCAGCACCCTTAGCCCAGACGAGCAGTACTTC. Translation: CASTLSPDEQYF.

This clonotype was detected only a few times. The chain combines TRBV6-5 with TRBJ1-5, with D possibly being TRBD1 (5 bases). Germline V lookup: CDR1 MNHEY, CDR2 SVGAGI. The CDR3 loop spans 14 amino acids. V lost 6 bases and J 6 bases, leaving 15 bases between the germline ends. In DNA form, the CDR3 reads TGTGCCAGCAGGGGACCTATGCGGGGTCAGCCCCAGCATTTT. This sequence encodes CASRGPMRGQPQHF.

For this clonotype: This could be a read error, since a much larger clone is one nucleotide away. DNA for the CDR3: TGTGCCAGCAGTGAGGGGGACCCCAATGAGCAGTACTTC. Its protein is CASSEGDPNEQYF. The chain carries TRBV6-1 and TRBJ2-7; D possibly uses TRBD1 or TRBD2 (5 bases each). The CDR3 totals 13 residues. V was cut by 3 bases and J by 7 bases, with 13 bases left in between. Germline CDR1 and CDR2: MNHNS and SASEGT.

The J gene is TRBJ2-5, the V gene TRBV5-1; possibly TRBD2 for D (5 bases). The CDR3 sequence is 13 residues long. V lost 5 bases to trimming and J lost 1 base, with 9 bases between them. Germline CDR1 SGHRS, CDR2 YFSETQ. The CDR3 reads CASRDSVQETQYF. In DNA form, the CDR3 reads TGCGCCAGCAGGGACTCCGTCCAAGAGACCCAGTACTTC.

This clonotype was seen a handful of times. This chain joins TRBV29-1 and TRBJ2-7; unclear D gene. The V gene lost 4 bases and the J gene lost 3 bases, with 10 bases spanning the gap. From germline, CDR1 is SQVTM and CDR2 ANQGSEA. The CDR3 contains 12 residues. CDR3 sequence reads: CSVADARYEQYF. For the CDR3, the DNA is TGCAGCGTTGCGGACGCGCGCTACGAGCAGTACTTC.

This clonotype was seen a few times. The chain has TRBV12-3 or TRBV12-4 and TRBJ1-4; D gene ambiguous. The CDR3 consists of 13 residues. The germline V and J ends were trimmed by 6 bases and 8 bases, with 13 bases remaining between them. The CDR3 coding sequence is TGTGCCAGCAGCCGACCTTCAGAGGAAAAACTGTTTTTT. This translates into CASSRPSEEKLFF.

J is TRBJ2-1 and V is TRBV30; no firm D call. The CDR3 has 11 residues. V dropped 2 bases and J dropped 8 bases, with 7 bases sitting between them. Per germline, CDR1 GTSNPN and CDR2 SVGIG (reference sequence). CDR3 DNA: TGTGCCTGGAGTAGTTCCGATGAGCAGTTCTTC. Protein sequence: CAWSSSDEQFF.

The chain combines TRBV20-1 with TRBJ2-5; maybe TRBD1 (5 bases). This CDR3 comprises 14 residues. CDR1 and CDR2 (germline): DFQATT, SNEGSKA (reference sequence). CDR3: CSATIREGFETQYF. In nucleotides, the CDR3 is TGCAGCGCGACCATCAGGGAAGGGTTTGAGACCCAGTACTTC.

This sequence joins TRBV7-9 and TRBJ2-5; D is undetermined. This CDR3 has 14 amino acids. The germline CDR1 and CDR2 sequences are SEHNR and FQNEAQ (reference sequence). Trimming took off 4 bases at V and 0 bases at J, with 9 bases between the two ends. CDR3 sequence (DNA): TGTGCCAGCAGCTCCCCCGACTACCAAGAGACCCAGTACTTC. It encodes CASSSPDYQETQYF.

This clonotype was seen a few times. The chain links TRBV5-1 to TRBJ2-2, with D perhaps given as TRBD1 or TRBD2 (5 bases each). The germline V gene encodes CDR1 SGHRS and CDR2 YFSETQ. This CDR3 spans 14 amino acids. The V gene lost 5 bases and the J gene lost 4 bases, with 12 bases spanning the gap. The DNA of the CDR3 is TGCGCCAGCAGTCGCCGTGGGGGCACCGGGGAGCTGTTTTTT. It codes for CASSRRGGTGELFF. Using reference TRBV5-1 and TRBJ2-2 for the parts outside the CDR3, the full variable domain is KAGVTQTPRYLIKTRGQQVTLSCSPISGHRSVSWYQQTPGQGLQFLFEYFSETQRNKGNFPGRFSGRQFSNSRSEMNVSTLELGDSALYLCASSRRGGTGELFFGEGSRLTVL.

V and J are TRBV7-3 and TRBJ1-1; 10 nucleotides line up with TRBD1. The ends lost 0 bases at V and 5 bases at J; junction bases unmatched: 0. Per germline, CDR1 SGHTA and CDR2 FQGTGA. The CDR3 extends over 14 amino acids. The CDR3 sequence: CASSLTDRGTEAFF. The CDR3 nucleotides read TGTGCCAGCAGCTTAACGGACAGGGGGACTGAAGCTTTCTTT.

This clonotype was picked up a small number of times. This chain joins TRBV5-1 and TRBJ2-1; TRBD2 matches at 7 bases. CDR3 length equals 15 residues. Germline loops: CDR1 SGHRS, CDR2 YFSETQ. J gave up 6 bases and V 0 bases, and 6 bases lay outside the gene matches. CDR3 in DNA: TGCGCCAGCAGCTTGGCCGGGACTAAGGTCAATGAGCAGTTCTTC. Protein product: CASSLAGTKVNEQFF.

This chain connects TRBV7-2 to TRBJ1-5, with D maybe TRBD1 (6 bases). The CDR3 has 16 residues. Germline CDR1 is SGHTA and CDR2 is FQGNSA. Deletions cut 5 bases from V and 0 bases from J, with 14 bases between. In nucleotides, the CDR3 is TGTGCCAGCAGCCCGGACAGTACCTATAGCAATCAGCCCCAGCATTTT. It translates to CASSPDSTYSNQPQHF.